This TCR beta chain was profiled in a study of blood T cell repertoires in COVID-19. Study overall: Specimens from acute and convalescent COVID-19 originated in the United States, Italy and Spain. T cells, B-cell-depleted T cells, or PBMCs supplied cDNA or gDNA.

Germline V gives CDR1 ENHRY, CDR2 SYGVKD. Trimming removed 6 bases from V and 0 bases from J; junction bases left unmatched: 6. The CDR3 sequence is 16 residues long. Authors' processing steps: Nucleated cell counts were estimated from reference gene primer amplification. Measured with immunoSEQ multiplex PCR; TCRdb has only the in-frame clones, and not every one. V and J calls and clone size are those listed in that table; D and trimming were worked out from the DNA. The data contain 110,000 or so clones, 85% of them singletons. This sequence joins TRBV10-3 and TRBJ2-3; TRBD2 agrees at 10 bases. The specimen sequenced was peripheral blood. The sequence was collected from a man aged 45-60 years with acute or convalescent COVID-19. CDR3 protein: CAISPGLAASTDTQYF. CDR3 bases: TGTGCCATCAGCCCAGGACTAGCGGCTAGCACAGATACGCAGTATTTT.